The clone carrying this TCR beta chain was picked up many times. The data belong to a study of neurological immune-mediated disorders. Trimming pared 3 bases from V and 6 bases from J, leaving 14 bases between. Germline V CDR1 and CDR2: DFQATT, SNEGSKA (reference sequence). This CDR3 region has 13 residues. A 10-nucleotide random UMI tagged transcripts in template-switch 5'RACE cDNA synthesis. A single record per CDR3 protein comes from TCRdb applying MiXCR to the 5' RACE reads. This table has some 37,000 distinct CDR3 sequences, about 4.4% appearing once. The cells used in sorted libraries, CD4+ or CD8+ T cells, numbered 1 million.

The origin of this receptor is a man younger than 35 in good health. Sequences were obtained from CD4+ T cells from blood. This chain connects TRBV20-1 to TRBJ1-2, with unresolved D. CDR3 sequence (DNA): TGCAGTGCTAGTGAGGGATTTTGGAATGGCTACACCTTC. It specifies CSASEGFWNGYTF.